This T cell receptor (beta chain) was documented in a study of Ad26.COV2.S vaccination and SARS-CoV-2 variants. The study, taken as a whole, reports: Higher spike-specific TCR breadth was found in vaccine recipients than in placebo recipients.

Germline CDR1 reads SGHNT; CDR2 reads YENEEA. The ends were cut back, 1 base at V and 5 bases at J, with 12 bases in the middle. The CDR3 is 15 amino acids. Indicated treatment: roughly 19 received Ad26.COV2.S at low or high dose, single or two shots; roughly five received placebo; per-sample allocation not given. At day 63 after the first vaccine or placebo injection, samples were drawn. In the case of this clone: Its antigen is undetermined.

The repertoire was sequenced with immunoSEQ multiplex PCR; TCRdb's copy has only in-frame clones and lacks some. The table has some 640,000 clones, around 89% seen once. V gene TRBV11-3 combines with J gene TRBJ2-1, with D uncertain. This sample comprised peripheral blood, obtained in a trial of Ad26.COV2.S vaccine versus placebo. This receptor was taken from a person aged 18-65 years who received the Ad26.COV2.S COVID-19 vaccine or a placebo. The CDR3 DNA sequence: TGTGCCAGCAGCTTAGGGGCGAATTTGGACAATGAGCAGTTCTTC. Protein product: CASSLGANLDNEQFF.